Listed below are T cell receptor beta chains from one sample, sequenced in a study of monozygotic twins with inflammatory bowel disease. From its re-call of the 5' RACE reads, TCRdb lists each CDR3 protein once, without DNA. There are about 330,000 distinct CDR3 sequences in the sample, with 2% to 2.5% held by the top ten. Sequencing was done on a sample of blood. Receptors originate from a human donor with ulcerative colitis or Crohn's disease, or a healthy co-twin of an affected twin (not recorded which). CDR3s include the opening cysteine and the closing phenylalanine or tryptophan. Fields, in order: J gene, V gene, CDR3 protein.

TRBJ2-7 TRBV7-9 CASSPTSGYEQYF
TRBJ1-2 TRBV5-1 CASNTGSGSFVGYTF
TRBJ1-1 TRBV20-1 CSAPGRTLEAFF
TRBJ2-1 TRBV5-1 CASSLIGTASSYNEQFF
TRBJ2-5 TRBV28 CASSSPSRGGVARLVTQYF
TRBJ2-7 TRBV5-5 CASSGTPPHEQYF
TRBJ1-5 TRBV21-1 CASSKATGGLRGNQPQHF
TRBJ1-2 TRBV20-1 CSATDDRTNYGYTF
TRBJ2-5 TRBV12-3/TRBV12-4 CASSRDSLIQETQYF
TRBJ2-5 TRBV7-8 CASSKTRVTQETQYF
TRBJ2-3 TRBV5-5 CASSLSGGTVAADTQYF
TRBJ1-1 TRBV7-9 CASSRGDRGNTEAFF
TRBJ2-5 TRBV2 CASSPRFETQYF
TRBJ2-4 TRBV5-1 CASSLEGSGSSKNIQYF
TRBJ1-1 TRBV30 CAWRGEGTEAFF
TRBJ2-1 TRBV29-1 CSVDQAPRSFF
TRBJ2-3 TRBV20-1 CSAPGTPRNTDTQYF
TRBJ2-2 TRBV9 CASSANFGGGNTGELFF
TRBJ1-2 TRBV30 CAWIRANYGYTF
TRBJ1-5 TRBV5-1 CASSIGQGAGQPQHF
TRBJ1-2 TRBV4-3 CASSQDRQGTANYGYTF
TRBJ2-2 TRBV5-1 CASTGQNTGELFF
TRBJ2-1 TRBV2 CASSEHGFSYNEQFF